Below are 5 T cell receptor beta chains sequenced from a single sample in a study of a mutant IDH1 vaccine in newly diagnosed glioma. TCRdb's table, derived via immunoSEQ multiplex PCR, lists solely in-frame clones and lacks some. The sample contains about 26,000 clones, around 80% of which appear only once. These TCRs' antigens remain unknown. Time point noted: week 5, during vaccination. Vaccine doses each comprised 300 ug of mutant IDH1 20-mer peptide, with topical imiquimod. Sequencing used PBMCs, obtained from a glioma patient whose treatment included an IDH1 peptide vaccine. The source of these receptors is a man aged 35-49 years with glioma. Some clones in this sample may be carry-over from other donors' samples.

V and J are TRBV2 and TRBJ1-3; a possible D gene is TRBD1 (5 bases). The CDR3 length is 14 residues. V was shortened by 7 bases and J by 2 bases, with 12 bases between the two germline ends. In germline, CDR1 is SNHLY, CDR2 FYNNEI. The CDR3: CASTGGEAGNTIYF. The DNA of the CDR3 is TGTGCCAGCACTGGAGGGGAGGCTGGAAACACCATATATTTT.

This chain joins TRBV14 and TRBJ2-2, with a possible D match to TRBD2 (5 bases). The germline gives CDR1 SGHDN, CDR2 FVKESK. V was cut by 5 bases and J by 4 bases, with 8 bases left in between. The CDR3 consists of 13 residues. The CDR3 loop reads CASSGGPTGELFF. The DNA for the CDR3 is TGTGCCAGCAGCGGAGGTCCCACCGGGGAGCTGTTTTTT.

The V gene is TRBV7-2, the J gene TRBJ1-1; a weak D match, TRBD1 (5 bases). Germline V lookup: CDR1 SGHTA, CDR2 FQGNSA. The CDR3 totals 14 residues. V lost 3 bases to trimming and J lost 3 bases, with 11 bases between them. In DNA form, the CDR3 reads TGTGCCAGCAGCTTCCAAGCAGGGTACACTGAAGCTTTCTTT. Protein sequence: CASSFQAGYTEAFF.

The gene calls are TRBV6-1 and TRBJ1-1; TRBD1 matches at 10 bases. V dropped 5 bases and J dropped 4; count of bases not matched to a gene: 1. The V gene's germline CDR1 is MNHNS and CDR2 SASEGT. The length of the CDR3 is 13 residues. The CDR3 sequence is CASSRDRGTEAFF. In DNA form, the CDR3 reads TGTGCCAGCAGTCGGGACAGGGGCACTGAAGCTTTCTTT.

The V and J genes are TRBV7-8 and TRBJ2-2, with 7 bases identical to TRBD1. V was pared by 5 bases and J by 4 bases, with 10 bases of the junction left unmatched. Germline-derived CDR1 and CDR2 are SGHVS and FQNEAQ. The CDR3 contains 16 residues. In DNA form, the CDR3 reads TGTGCCAGCAGCGGTAGGGACAGTTGGGCCACCGGGGAGCTGTTTTTT. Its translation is CASSGRDSWATGELFF.